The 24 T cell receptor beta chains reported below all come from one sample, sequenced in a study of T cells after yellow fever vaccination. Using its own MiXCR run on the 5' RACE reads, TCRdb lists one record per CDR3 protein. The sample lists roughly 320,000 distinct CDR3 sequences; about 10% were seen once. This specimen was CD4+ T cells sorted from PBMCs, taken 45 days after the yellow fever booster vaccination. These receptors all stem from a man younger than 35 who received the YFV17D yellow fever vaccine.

CDR3 protein: CASSVGVGGSYNEQFF. The CDR3 nucleotides read TGTGCCAGCAGCGTAGGCGTGGGGGGATCTTACAATGAGCAGTTCTTC. This chain connects TRBV9 to TRBJ2-1; D perhaps matches TRBD2 (6 bases). Looked up from germline, CDR1 is SGDLS and CDR2 is YYNGEE. The V end lost 0 bases, the J end lost 4 bases, and 14 bases lay between the germline ends. This CDR3 contains 16 residues.

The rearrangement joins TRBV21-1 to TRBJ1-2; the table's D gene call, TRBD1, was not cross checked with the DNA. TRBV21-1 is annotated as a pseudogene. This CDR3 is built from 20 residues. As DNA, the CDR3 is TGTGCCAGCAGCCTAAGGACCTACCGGGACGGCTCCACAGACAGGGGTGGCTACACCTTC. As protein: CASSLRTYRDGSTDRGGYTF.

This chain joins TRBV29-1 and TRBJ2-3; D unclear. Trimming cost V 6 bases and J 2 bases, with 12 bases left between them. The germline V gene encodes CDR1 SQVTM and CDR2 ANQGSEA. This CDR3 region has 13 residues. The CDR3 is CSVGRVITDTQYF. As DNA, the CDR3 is TGCAGCGTCGGACGGGTGATCACAGATACGCAGTATTTT.

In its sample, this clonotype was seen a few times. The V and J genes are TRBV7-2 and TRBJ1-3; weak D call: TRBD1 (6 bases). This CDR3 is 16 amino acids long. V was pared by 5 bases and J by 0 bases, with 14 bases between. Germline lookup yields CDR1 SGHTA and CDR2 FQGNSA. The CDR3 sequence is CASSRVTGPSGNTIYF. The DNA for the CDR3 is TGTGCCAGCAGCCGGGTGACAGGTCCCTCTGGAAACACCATATATTTT.

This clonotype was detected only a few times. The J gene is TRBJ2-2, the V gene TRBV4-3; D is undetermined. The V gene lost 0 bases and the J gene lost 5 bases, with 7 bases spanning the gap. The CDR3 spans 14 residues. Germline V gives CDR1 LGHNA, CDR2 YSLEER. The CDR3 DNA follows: TGCGCCAGCAGCCAAGAACATTGGACCGGGGAGCTGTTTTTT. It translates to CASSQEHWTGELFF.

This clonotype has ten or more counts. CDR3 loop: CASSPSAEQFF. In DNA, the CDR3 is TGTGCCAGCAGCCCTAGCGCTGAGCAGTTCTTC. The V gene is TRBV7-2, the J gene TRBJ2-1, with a weak D call TRBD2 (6 bases). CDR3 length: 11 residues. Germline V gene data show CDR1 as SGHTA and CDR2 as FQGNSA. Trimming took off 5 bases at V and 9 bases at J, with 8 bases between the two ends.

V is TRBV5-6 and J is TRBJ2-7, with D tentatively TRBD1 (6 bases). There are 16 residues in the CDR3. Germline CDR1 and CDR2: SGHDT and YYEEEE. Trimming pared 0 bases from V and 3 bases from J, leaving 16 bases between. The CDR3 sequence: CASSLVDPDRVYEQYV. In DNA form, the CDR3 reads TGTGCCAGCAGCTTGGTAGATCCGGACAGAGTCTACGAGCAGTACGTC.

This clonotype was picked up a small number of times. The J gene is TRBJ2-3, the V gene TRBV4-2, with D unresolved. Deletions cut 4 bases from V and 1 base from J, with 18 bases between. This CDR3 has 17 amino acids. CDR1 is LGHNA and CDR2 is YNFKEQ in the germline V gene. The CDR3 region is CASSPSIGGSGTDTQYF. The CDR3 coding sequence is TGTGCCAGCAGCCCCAGCATTGGTGGCTCTGGCACAGATACGCAGTATTTT.

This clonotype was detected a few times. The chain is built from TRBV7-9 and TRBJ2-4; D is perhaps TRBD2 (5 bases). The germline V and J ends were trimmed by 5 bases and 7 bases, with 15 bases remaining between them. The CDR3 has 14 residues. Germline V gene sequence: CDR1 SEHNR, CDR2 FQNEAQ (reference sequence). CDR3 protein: CASSPEAARNIQYF. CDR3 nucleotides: TGTGCCAGCAGCCCGGAGGCAGCGCGTAACATTCAGTACTTC. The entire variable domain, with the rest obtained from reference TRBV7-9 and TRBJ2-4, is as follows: DTGVSQNPRHKITKRGQNVTFRCDPISEHNRLYWYRQTLGQGPEFLTYFQNEAQLEKSRLLSDRFSAERPKGSFSTLEIQRTEQGDSAMYLCASSPEAARNIQYFGAGTRLSVL.

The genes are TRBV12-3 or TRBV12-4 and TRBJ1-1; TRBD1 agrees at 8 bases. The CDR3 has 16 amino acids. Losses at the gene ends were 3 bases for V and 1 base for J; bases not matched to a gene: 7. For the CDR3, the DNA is TGTGCCAGCAGTTTGGGGGACAGGTCTAGGAACACTGAAGCTTTCTTT. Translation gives CASSLGDRSRNTEAFF.

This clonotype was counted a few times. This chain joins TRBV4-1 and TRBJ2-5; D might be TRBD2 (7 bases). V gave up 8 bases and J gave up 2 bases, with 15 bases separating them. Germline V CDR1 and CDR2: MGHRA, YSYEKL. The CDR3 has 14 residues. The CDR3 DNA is TGCGCCAGCCGGGGGGCGGGGAGGCAAGAGACCCAGTACTTC. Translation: CASRGAGRQETQYF.

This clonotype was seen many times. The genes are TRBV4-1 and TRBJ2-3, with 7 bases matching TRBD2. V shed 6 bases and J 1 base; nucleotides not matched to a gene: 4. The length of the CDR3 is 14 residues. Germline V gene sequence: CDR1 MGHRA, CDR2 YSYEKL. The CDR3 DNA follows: TGCGCCAGCAGGAGGCTAGCGGGCACAGATACGCAGTATTTT. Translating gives CASRRLAGTDTQYF.

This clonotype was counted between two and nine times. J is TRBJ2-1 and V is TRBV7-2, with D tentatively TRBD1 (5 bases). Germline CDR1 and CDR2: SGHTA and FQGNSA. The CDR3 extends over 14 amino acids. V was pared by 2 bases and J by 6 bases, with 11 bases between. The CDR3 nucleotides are TGTGCCAGCAGCTTACAGGGCTCGACCAATGAGCAGTTCTTC. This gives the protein CASSLQGSTNEQFF. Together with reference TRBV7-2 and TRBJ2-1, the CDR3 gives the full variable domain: GAGVSQSPSNKVTEKGKDVELRCDPISGHTALYWYRQSLGQGLEFLIYFQGNSAPDKSGLPSDRFSAERTGGSVSTLTIQRTQQEDSAVYLCASSLQGSTNEQFFGPGTRLTVL.

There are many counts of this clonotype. This CDR3 is CATEPSSGNTIYF. The CDR3 coding sequence is TGTGCCACCGAGCCCAGCTCTGGAAACACCATATATTTT. The chain has TRBV10-3 and TRBJ1-3; D is unclear. Trimming took off 10 bases at V and 0 bases at J, with 10 bases between the two ends. CDR3 length: 13 amino acids. CDR1 is ENHRY and CDR2 is SYGVKD in the germline V gene.

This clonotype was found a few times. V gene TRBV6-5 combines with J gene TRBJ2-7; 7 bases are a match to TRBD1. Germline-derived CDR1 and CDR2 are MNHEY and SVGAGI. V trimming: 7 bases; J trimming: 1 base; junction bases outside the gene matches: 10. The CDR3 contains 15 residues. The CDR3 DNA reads TGTGCCAGCAAAAGGACAGGCGGGTCTTCCTACGAGCAGTACGTC. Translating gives CASKRTGGSSYEQYV.

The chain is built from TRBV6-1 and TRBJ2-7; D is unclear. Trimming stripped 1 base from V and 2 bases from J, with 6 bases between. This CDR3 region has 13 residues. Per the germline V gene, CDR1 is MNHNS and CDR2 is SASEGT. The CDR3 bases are TGTGCCAGCAGTGAAGGACGGGCCTACGAGCAGTACGTC. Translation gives CASSEGRAYEQYV.

The CDR3 sequence: CASSLVAGFANYGYTF. Here the CDR3 DNA reads TGTGCCAGCAGCTTAGTGGCAGGGTTTGCTAACTATGGCTACACCTTC. The chain employs TRBV11-2 and TRBJ1-2; a possible D gene is TRBD1 (5 bases). V was cut by 1 base and J by 0 bases, with 12 bases left in between. The CDR3 has 16 residues. Germline CDR1 and CDR2: SGHAT and FQNNGV.

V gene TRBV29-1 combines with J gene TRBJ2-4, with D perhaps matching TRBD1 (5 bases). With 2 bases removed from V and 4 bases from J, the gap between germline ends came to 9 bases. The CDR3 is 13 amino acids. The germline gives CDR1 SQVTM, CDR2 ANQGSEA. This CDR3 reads CSVESQGKNIQYF. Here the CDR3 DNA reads TGCAGCGTTGAAAGCCAGGGTAAAAACATTCAGTACTTC.

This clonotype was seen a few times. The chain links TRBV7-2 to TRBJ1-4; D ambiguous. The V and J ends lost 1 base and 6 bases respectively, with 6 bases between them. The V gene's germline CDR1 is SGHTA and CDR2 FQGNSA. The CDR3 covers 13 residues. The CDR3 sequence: CASSLVIDEKLFF. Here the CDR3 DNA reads TGTGCCAGCAGCTTAGTGATCGATGAAAAACTGTTTTTT.

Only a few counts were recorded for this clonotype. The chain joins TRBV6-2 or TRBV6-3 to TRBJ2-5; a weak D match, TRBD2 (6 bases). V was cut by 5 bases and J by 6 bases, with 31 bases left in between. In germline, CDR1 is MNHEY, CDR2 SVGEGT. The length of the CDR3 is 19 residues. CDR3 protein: CASSTTEGRGPAPSKTQYF. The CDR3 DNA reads TGTGCCAGCAGTACTACGGAGGGAAGAGGACCAGCGCCATCGAAGACCCAGTACTTC.

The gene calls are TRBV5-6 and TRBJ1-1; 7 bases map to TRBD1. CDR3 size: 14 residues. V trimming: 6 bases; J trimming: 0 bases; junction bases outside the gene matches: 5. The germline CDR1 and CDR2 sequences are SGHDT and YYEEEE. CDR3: CASIAGTVNTEAFF. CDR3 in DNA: TGTGCCAGCATCGCCGGGACAGTGAACACTGAAGCTTTCTTT.

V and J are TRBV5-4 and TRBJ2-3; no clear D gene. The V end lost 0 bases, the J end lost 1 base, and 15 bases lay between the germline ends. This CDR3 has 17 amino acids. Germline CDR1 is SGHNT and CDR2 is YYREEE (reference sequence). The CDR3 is CASSLARAKAGTDTQYF. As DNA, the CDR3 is TGTGCCAGCAGCTTGGCCCGGGCCAAAGCTGGCACAGATACGCAGTATTTT. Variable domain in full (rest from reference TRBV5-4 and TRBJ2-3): ETGVTQSPTHLIKTRGQQVTLRCSSQSGHNTVSWYQQALGQGPQFIFQYYREEENGRGNFPPRFSGLQFPNYSSELNVNALELDDSALYLCASSLARAKAGTDTQYFGPGTRLTVL.

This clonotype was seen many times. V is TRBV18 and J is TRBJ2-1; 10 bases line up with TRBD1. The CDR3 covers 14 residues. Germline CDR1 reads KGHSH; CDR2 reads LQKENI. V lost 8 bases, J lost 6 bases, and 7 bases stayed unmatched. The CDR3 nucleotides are TGTGCCAGCATCCGGGACAGGGGTTTCAATGAGCAGTTCTTC. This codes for CASIRDRGFNEQFF.

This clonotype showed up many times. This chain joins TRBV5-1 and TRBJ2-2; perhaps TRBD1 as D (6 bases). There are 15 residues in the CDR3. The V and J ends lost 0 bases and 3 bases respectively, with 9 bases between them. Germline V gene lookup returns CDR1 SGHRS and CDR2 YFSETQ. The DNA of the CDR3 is TGCGCCAGCAGCTTGGACAGGGTCGACACCGGGGAGCTGTTTTTT. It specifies CASSLDRVDTGELFF. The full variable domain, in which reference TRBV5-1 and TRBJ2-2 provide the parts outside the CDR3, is KAGVTQTPRYLIKTRGQQVTLSCSPISGHRSVSWYQQTPGQGLQFLFEYFSETQRNKGNFPGRFSGRQFSNSRSEMNVSTLELGDSALYLCASSLDRVDTGELFFGEGSRLTVL.